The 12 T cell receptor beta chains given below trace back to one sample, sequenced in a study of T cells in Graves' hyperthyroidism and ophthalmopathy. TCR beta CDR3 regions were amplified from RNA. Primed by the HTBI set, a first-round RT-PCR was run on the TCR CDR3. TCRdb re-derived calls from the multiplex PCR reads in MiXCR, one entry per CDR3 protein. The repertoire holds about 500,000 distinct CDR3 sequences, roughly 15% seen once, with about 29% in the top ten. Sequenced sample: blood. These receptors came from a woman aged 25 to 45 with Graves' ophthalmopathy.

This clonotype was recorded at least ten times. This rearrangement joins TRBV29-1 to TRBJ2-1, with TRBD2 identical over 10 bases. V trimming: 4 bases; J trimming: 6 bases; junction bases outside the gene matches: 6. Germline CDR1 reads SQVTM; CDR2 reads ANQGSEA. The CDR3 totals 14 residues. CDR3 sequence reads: CSVAGLADSNEQFF. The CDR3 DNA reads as TGCAGCGTTGCAGGACTAGCGGATTCCAATGAGCAGTTCTTC.

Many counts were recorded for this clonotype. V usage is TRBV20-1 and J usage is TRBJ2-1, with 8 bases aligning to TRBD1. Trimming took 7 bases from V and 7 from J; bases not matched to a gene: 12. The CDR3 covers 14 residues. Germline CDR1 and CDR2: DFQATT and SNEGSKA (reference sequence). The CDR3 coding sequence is TGCAGTGTTATACCGGGACAGGTGAGGAATGAGCAGTTCTTC. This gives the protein CSVIPGQVRNEQFF.

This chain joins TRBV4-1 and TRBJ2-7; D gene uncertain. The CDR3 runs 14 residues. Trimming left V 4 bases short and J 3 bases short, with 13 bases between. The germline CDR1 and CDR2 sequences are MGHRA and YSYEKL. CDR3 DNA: TGCGCCAGCAGCCTCCGGCGAGAGAGCTACGAGCAGTACTTC. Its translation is CASSLRRESYEQYF.

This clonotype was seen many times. The CDR3 DNA is TGTGCCACCAAGGACAGACCCAAGAACACCCAGTACTTC. Residues: CATKDRPKNTQYF. The gene calls are TRBV28 and TRBJ2-5, with TRBD1 as a possible D gene (6 bases). Germline-derived CDR1 and CDR2 are MDHEN and SYDVKM. Trimming took off 10 bases at V and 8 bases at J, with 20 bases between the two ends. This CDR3 is 13 amino acids long.

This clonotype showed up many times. CDR3 DNA: TGCAGTGCTAGTAGGGGCGGGACCCAGTACTTC. It encodes CSASRGGTQYF. This chain connects TRBV20-1 to TRBJ2-5; TRBD1 might be the D (5 bases). The CDR3 has 11 amino acids. CDR1 and CDR2 from the germline V gene are DFQATT and SNEGSKA (reference sequence). Deletions cut 3 bases from V and 7 bases from J, with 9 bases between.

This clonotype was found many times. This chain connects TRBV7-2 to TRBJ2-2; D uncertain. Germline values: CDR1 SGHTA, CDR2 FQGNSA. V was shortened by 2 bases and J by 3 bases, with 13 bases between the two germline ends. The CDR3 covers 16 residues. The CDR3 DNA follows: TGTGCCAGCAGCTTATCCGGAACGAAACACACCGGGGAGCTGTTTTTT. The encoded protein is CASSLSGTKHTGELFF.

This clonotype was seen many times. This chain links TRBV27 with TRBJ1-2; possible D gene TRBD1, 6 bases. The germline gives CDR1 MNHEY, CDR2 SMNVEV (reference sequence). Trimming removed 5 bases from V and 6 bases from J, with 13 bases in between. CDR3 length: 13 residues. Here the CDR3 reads CASSPSGGHGYTF. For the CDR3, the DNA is TGTGCCAGCAGTCCCTCCGGGGGGCATGGCTACACCTTC.

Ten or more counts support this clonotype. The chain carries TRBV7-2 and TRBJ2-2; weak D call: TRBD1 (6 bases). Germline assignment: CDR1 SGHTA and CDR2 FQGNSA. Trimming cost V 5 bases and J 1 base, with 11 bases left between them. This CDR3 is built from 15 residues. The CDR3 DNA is TGTGCCAGCAGCCAAGGACAGTTGAACACCGGGGAGCTGTTTTTT. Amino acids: CASSQGQLNTGELFF.

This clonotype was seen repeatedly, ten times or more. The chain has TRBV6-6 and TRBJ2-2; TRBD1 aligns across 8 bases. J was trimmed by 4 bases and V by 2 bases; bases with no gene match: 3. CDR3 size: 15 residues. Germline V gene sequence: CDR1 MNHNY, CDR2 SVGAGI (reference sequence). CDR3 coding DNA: TGTGCCAGCAGTTACGGCGGACAGGGCACCGGGGAGCTGTTTTTT. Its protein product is CASSYGGQGTGELFF.

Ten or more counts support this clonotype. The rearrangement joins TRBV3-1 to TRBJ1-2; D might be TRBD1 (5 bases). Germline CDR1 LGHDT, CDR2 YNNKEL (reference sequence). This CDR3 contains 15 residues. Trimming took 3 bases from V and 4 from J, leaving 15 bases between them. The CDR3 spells CASSQDGRALYGYTF. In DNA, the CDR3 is TGTGCCAGCAGCCAGGACGGCAGGGCCCTCTATGGCTACACCTTC.

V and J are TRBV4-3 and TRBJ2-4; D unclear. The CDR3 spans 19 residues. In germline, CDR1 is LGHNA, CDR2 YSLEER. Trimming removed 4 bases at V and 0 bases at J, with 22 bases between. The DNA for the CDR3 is TGCGCCAGCAGCCCCTCATACCGAGACGGATTACTAGCCAAAAACATTCAGTACTTC. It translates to CASSPSYRDGLLAKNIQYF.

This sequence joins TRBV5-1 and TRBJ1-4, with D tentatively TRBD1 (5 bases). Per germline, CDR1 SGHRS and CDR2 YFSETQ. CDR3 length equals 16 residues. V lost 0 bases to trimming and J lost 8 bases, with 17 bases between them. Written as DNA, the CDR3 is TGCGCCAGCAGCTTGGACTCCGGGACGCTCCGGGAAAAACTGTTTTTT. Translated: CASSLDSGTLREKLFF.